These 30 T cell receptor beta chains originate from one sample sequenced in a study of identical twins. From the 5' RACE reads, TCRdb called clonotypes with MiXCR, one entry per CDR3 protein. This sample has under 900,000 distinct CDR3 sequences; 18% occur once, and the top ten carry 13%. This sample was shared with a second study, whose subject was T cells expressing NK-cell markers.

The sequencing sample was made of PBMCs. These receptors were taken from a woman under 30 in good health.

Only a few counts were recorded for this clonotype. The chain links TRBV3-1 to TRBJ1-1; perhaps TRBD1 as D (6 bases). This CDR3 contains 15 residues. Trimming shortened V by 2 bases and J by 4 bases, and 14 bases separated the two germline ends. Germline V gene data show CDR1 as LGHDT and CDR2 as YNNKEL (reference sequence). The CDR3 sequence is CASSQRTESGTEAFF. Here the CDR3 DNA reads TGTGCCAGCAGCCAAAGGACAGAGTCTGGCACTGAAGCTTTCTTT.

This clonotype was detected only a few times. The rearrangement uses TRBV7-8 and TRBJ2-3; TRBD2 is a possible D gene (6 bases). The CDR3 length is 16 residues. V was trimmed by 3 bases and J by 0 bases, leaving 13 bases between them. Germline V CDR1 and CDR2: SGHVS, FQNEAQ. CDR3 nucleotide sequence: TGTGCCAGCAGCTTGCGGCGGGGAGGTAGCACAGATACGCAGTATTTT. Translated: CASSLRRGGSTDTQYF.

The sample holds a few counts of this clonotype. The gene calls are TRBV4-2 and TRBJ2-1, with D perhaps matching TRBD1 (6 bases). The CDR3 is 14 amino acids. Germline assignment: CDR1 LGHNA and CDR2 YNFKEQ. The V end was cut by 2 bases, the J end by 6 bases, with 11 bases between. CDR3 coding DNA: TGTGCCAGCAGCCAAAGGGGGTGGGGCAATGAGCAGTTCTTC. Translated, it gives CASSQRGWGNEQFF.

The rearrangement uses TRBV15 and TRBJ2-7; 9 nucleotides line up with TRBD2. With 0 bases clipped from V and 5 bases from J, the junction kept 5 bases outside the gene matches. There are 15 residues in the CDR3. CDR1 and CDR2 (germline): LNHNV, YYDKDF (reference sequence). The CDR3 region has the DNA TGTGCCACCAGCAGAGAAGCTAGCGGGAACCACGAGCAGTACTTC. Its protein is CATSREASGNHEQYF.

Only a few counts were recorded for this clonotype. This sequence joins TRBV27 and TRBJ1-2, with a weak D call TRBD1 (5 bases). The germline V gene has CDR1 MNHEY and CDR2 SMNVEV (reference sequence). Trimming stripped 2 bases from V and 8 bases from J, with 18 bases between. There are 15 residues in the CDR3. CDR3: CASSLLGAPMKGYTF. The DNA for the CDR3 is TGTGCCAGCAGTTTACTCGGGGCCCCTATGAAAGGCTACACCTTC.

This clonotype turned up a few times. The chain employs TRBV12-3 or TRBV12-4 and TRBJ2-5, with D tentatively TRBD1 (5 bases). This CDR3 is 14 amino acids long. V lost 2 bases and J 6 bases, leaving 13 bases between the germline ends. The CDR3 protein is CASSLSGREKTQYF. CDR3 DNA sequence: TGTGCCAGCAGTTTATCCGGCAGGGAAAAGACCCAGTACTTC.

This clonotype was seen a handful of times. J is TRBJ1-2 and V is TRBV5-1; D gene unclear. V lost 1 base and J lost 6, with 7 bases in between. The CDR3 sequence is 12 residues long. The germline V gene has CDR1 SGHRS and CDR2 YFSETQ. CDR3 sequence reads: CASSLFGDGYTF. As DNA, the CDR3 is TGCGCCAGCAGCTTGTTTGGAGATGGCTACACCTTC.

The rearrangement uses TRBV20-1 and TRBJ2-3; weak D call: TRBD1 (5 bases). The CDR3 is made up of 12 amino acids. V lost 2 bases to trimming and J lost 6 bases, with 9 bases between them. CDR1 is DFQATT and CDR2 is SNEGSKA in the germline V gene (reference sequence). DNA for the CDR3: TGCAGTGCTAGAACGTCAGGGGATACGCAGTATTTT. Its protein product is CSARTSGDTQYF.

This clonotype occurred a few times. The CDR3 DNA reads TGTGCCAGCAGTTTCAGCTATGGAGAGACCCAGTACTTC. Amino acid sequence: CASSFSYGETQYF. The V gene is TRBV12-3 or TRBV12-4, the J gene TRBJ2-5; no clear D gene. The CDR3 is 13 amino acids. V shed 3 bases and J shed 4 bases, with 9 bases lying between them.

This clonotype was seen only a few times. The V call is TRBV5-1, the J call TRBJ2-7, with 9 bases lining up with TRBD2. V shed 2 bases, J shed 2 bases, and the junction held 5 bases outside the gene matches. Germline-derived CDR1 and CDR2 are SGHRS and YFSETQ. The CDR3 runs to 15 residues. This chain's CDR3 is CASSFLAGTPYEQYF. CDR3 sequence (DNA): TGCGCCAGCAGCTTTCTAGCGGGGACCCCCTACGAGCAGTACTTC.

There are a few counts of this clonotype. The CDR3 bases are TGTGCCAGCAGCGTAGTTTCCGCCGCTAACTATGGCTACACCTTC. Encoded protein: CASSVVSAANYGYTF. The chain has TRBV9 and TRBJ1-2, with no clear D. The germline V gene encodes CDR1 SGDLS and CDR2 YYNGEE. The ends were cut back, 0 bases at V and 0 bases at J, with 9 bases in the middle. The CDR3 runs to 15 residues.

The chain uses TRBV5-1 and TRBJ1-2; 7 bases match TRBD1. CDR1 is SGHRS, CDR2 YFSETQ, per germline. Germline trimming cut 4 bases from V and 4 bases from J; bases unmatched to any gene: 10. The CDR3 consists of 15 residues. CDR3 region: CASSPGQLMAYGYTF. CDR3 sequence (DNA): TGCGCCAGCAGCCCGGGACAGCTAATGGCCTATGGCTACACCTTC.

This clonotype was seen more than once but under ten times. V usage is TRBV7-8 and J usage is TRBJ1-5; D unresolved. Germline V CDR1 and CDR2: SGHVS, FQNEAQ. The CDR3 contains 13 residues. V shed 8 bases and J shed 2 bases, with 10 bases lying between them. In DNA, the CDR3 is TGTGCCAGCTGCAAGGATGGCAATCAGCCCCAGCATTTT. Amino acid sequence: CASCKDGNQPQHF.

This clonotype has only a few counts. V and J are TRBV12-3 or TRBV12-4 and TRBJ2-7; 11 bases map to TRBD1. This CDR3 is built from 16 residues. J was trimmed by 3 bases and V by 4 bases; bases with no gene match: 8. In DNA form, the CDR3 reads TGTGCCAGCAGTTCTGAGGGACAGGGGGAGAACTACGAGCAGTACTTC. It yields the protein CASSSEGQGENYEQYF.

Only a few counts were recorded for this clonotype. The V and J genes are TRBV11-1 and TRBJ2-3; 14 positions agree with TRBD2. Germline trimming cut 4 bases from V and 4 bases from J; bases unmatched to any gene: 10. CDR3 length equals 18 residues. Germline values: CDR1 SGHAT, CDR2 FQDESV (reference sequence). The CDR3 spells CASSSTWTSGRMADTQYF. The CDR3 DNA follows: TGTGCCAGCAGCTCCACTTGGACTAGCGGGAGGATGGCAGATACGCAGTATTTT.

The table lists this clonotype with a few counts. This chain uses TRBV6-1 with TRBJ2-1, with 10 bases fitting TRBD2. The V gene end was trimmed by 6 bases and the J gene end by 5 bases; junction bases not matched to a gene: 4. Germline lookup yields CDR1 MNHNS and CDR2 SASEGT. The CDR3 totals 14 residues. This CDR3 is CASRHSGGNNEQFF. The CDR3 nucleotides are TGTGCCAGCAGACATAGCGGGGGGAACAATGAGCAGTTCTTC.

This chain links TRBV6-5 with TRBJ2-7; TRBD1 aligns across 7 bases. The length of the CDR3 is 14 residues. Germline V gene sequence: CDR1 MNHEY, CDR2 SVGAGI. Unmatched junction bases numbered 1, after V lost 2 bases and J lost 0 bases. CDR3 in DNA: TGTGCCAGCAGTTACGGACAGGCCTCCTACGAGCAGTACTTC. It yields the protein CASSYGQASYEQYF.

In this sample, this clonotype turned up a few times. The chain combines TRBV20-1 with TRBJ2-7; TRBD1 agrees at 8 bases. Germline V gene data show CDR1 as DFQATT and CDR2 as SNEGSKA (reference sequence). CDR3 length: 14 amino acids. V gave up 6 bases and J gave up 4 bases; unmatched junction bases: 11. In nucleotides, the CDR3 is TGCAGTGCAGGAAAGAGGACAGGGAGTTACGAGCAGTACTTC. Residues: CSAGKRTGSYEQYF.

The V call is TRBV5-5, the J call TRBJ2-3; D perhaps matches TRBD1 (6 bases). CDR1 SGHKS and CDR2 YYEKEE come from the germline V gene (reference sequence). V lost 7 bases, J lost 4 bases, and 16 bases lay in between. The CDR3 is made up of 14 amino acids. Here the CDR3 reads CASRFGGLADTQYF. The CDR3 coding sequence is TGTGCCAGCCGGTTTGGGGGCCTTGCAGATACGCAGTATTTT. Using reference TRBV5-5 and TRBJ2-3 for the parts outside the CDR3, the full variable domain is DAGVTQSPTHLIKTRGQQVTLRCSPISGHKSVSWYQQVLGQGPQFIFQYYEKEERGRGNFPDRFSARQFPNYSSELNVNALLLGDSALYLCASRFGGLADTQYFGPGTRLTVL.

The rearrangement joins TRBV5-1 to TRBJ2-5, with D possibly matching TRBD1 (6 bases). V was clipped by 3 bases and J by 2 bases, with 11 bases between them. CDR3 size: 14 residues. Germline-derived CDR1 and CDR2 are SGHRS and YFSETQ. CDR3: CASSWGHKQETQYF. As DNA, the CDR3 is TGCGCCAGCAGCTGGGGACACAAACAAGAGACCCAGTACTTC. Filled out from reference TRBV5-1 and TRBJ2-5, the complete variable domain reads KAGVTQTPRYLIKTRGQQVTLSCSPISGHRSVSWYQQTPGQGLQFLFEYFSETQRNKGNFPGRFSGRQFSNSRSEMNVSTLELGDSALYLCASSWGHKQETQYFGPGTRLLVL.

The chain joins TRBV6-5 to TRBJ2-7; unclear D gene. The germline V gene encodes CDR1 MNHEY and CDR2 SVGAGI. V shed 1 base and J shed 2 bases, with 15 bases lying between them. The CDR3 extends over 16 amino acids. CDR3 in DNA: TGTGCCAGCAGTTACTTCTCGTGGGGTCTAGCCTACGAGCAGTACTTC. Translated, it gives CASSYFSWGLAYEQYF.

This clonotype was found many times. The chain has TRBV12-3 or TRBV12-4 and TRBJ1-5; no clear D. This CDR3 is 12 amino acids long. The germline V and J ends were trimmed by 1 base and 11 bases, with 9 bases remaining between them. The CDR3 region is CASSLVRDTQHF. DNA of the CDR3: TGTGCCAGCAGTTTAGTGAGGGATACCCAGCATTTT.

The CDR3 coding sequence is TGTGCCAGAAGTTTCGGGGAGCTGTTTTTT. The encoded protein is CARSFGELFF. V is TRBV5-3 and J is TRBJ2-2; D ambiguous. Being an ORF, TRBV5-3 has a function that is uncertain. V dropped 5 bases and J dropped 7 bases, with 3 bases sitting between them. The CDR3 consists of 10 residues.

This clonotype was detected only a few times. This chain joins TRBV2 and TRBJ1-2; possible D gene TRBD1, 6 bases. CDR1 and CDR2 (germline): SNHLY, FYNNEI. The CDR3 has 13 residues. Trimming took 5 bases from V and 8 from J, leaving 15 bases between them. DNA of the CDR3: TGTGCCAGCAGTACGGGACAAGGAAGGGGCTACACCTTC. Protein sequence: CASSTGQGRGYTF.

This clonotype was picked up many times. This chain joins TRBV20-1 and TRBJ1-2; 7 bases are shared with TRBD1. Germline CDR1 is DFQATT and CDR2 is SNEGSKA (reference sequence). The trim removed 2 bases at V and 8 bases at J, leaving 14 bases unmatched. The length of the CDR3 is 15 residues. CDR3 amino acids: CSARSGGNIFGGYTF. DNA of the CDR3: TGCAGTGCTAGATCAGGGGGGAATATATTTGGGGGCTACACCTTC.

The chain combines TRBV27 with TRBJ2-7; possibly TRBD1 for D (6 bases). V shed 6 bases and J shed 3 bases, with 18 bases lying between them. The V gene's germline CDR1 is MNHEY and CDR2 SMNVEV (reference sequence). The CDR3 sequence is 15 residues long. CDR3 sequence reads: CASSPTLGTFYEQYF. The CDR3 DNA follows: TGTGCCAGCAGCCCCACCCTCGGGACATTCTACGAGCAGTACTTC.

This sequence joins TRBV5-3 and TRBJ2-7; D gene ambiguous. TRBV5-3 is an ORF, and what it does is uncertain. The CDR3 sequence is 16 residues long. The ends were cut back, 9 bases at V and 0 bases at J, with 22 bases in the middle. The CDR3 here is CAISPGLIWTSYEQYF. CDR3 nucleotide sequence: TGTGCCATCAGCCCCGGGCTAATCTGGACCTCCTACGAGCAGTACTTC.

V gene TRBV5-1 combines with J gene TRBJ2-7; 7 bases line up with TRBD1. The CDR3 is 15 residues long. Germline-derived CDR1 and CDR2 are SGHRS and YFSETQ. The J segment lost 0 bases and the V segment lost 4 bases, leaving 7 bases of the junction unmatched. CDR3 sequence: CASSEGQLSSYEQYF. Written as DNA, the CDR3 is TGCGCCAGCAGCGAGGGACAGCTGAGCTCCTACGAGCAGTACTTC.

There are a few counts of this clonotype. The chain couples TRBV4-1 to TRBJ1-1; 7 bases align to TRBD1. This CDR3 comprises 15 residues. Trimming took 7 bases from V and 5 from J; bases not matched to a gene: 13. The germline gives CDR1 MGHRA, CDR2 YSYEKL. CDR3: CASTSIRQGLTEAFF. The CDR3, as DNA: TGCGCCAGCACCTCAATACGACAGGGACTAACTGAAGCTTTCTTT.

This chain joins TRBV27 and TRBJ2-5, with TRBD2 matching over 7 bases. The junction had 16 bases not matched to a gene; V was cut back by 6 bases and J by 6 bases. This CDR3 has 16 residues. Germline assignment: CDR1 MNHEY and CDR2 SMNVEV (reference sequence). CDR3 sequence reads: CASSRYGGGSWKTQYF. The CDR3 DNA reads as TGTGCCAGCAGCCGGTATGGGGGGGGTTCGTGGAAGACCCAGTACTTC.